This TCR beta chain comes out of a study of Graves' ophthalmopathy and Graves' hyperthyroidism. Clinical symptoms, serum thyroxine, TRAb, thyroid ultrasound and orbital computed tomography were relied on for diagnosis. This clonotype was picked up many times. The authors amplified TCR beta CDR3 regions from RNA transcripts. HTBI primers primed a first-round RT-PCR, and a second-round multiplex PCR followed. TCRdb reprocessed the multiplex PCR reads via MiXCR and lists one record per CDR3 protein. The table lists around 1,000,000 distinct CDR3 sequences, roughly two fifths of them singletons. V lost 4 bases and J lost 4, with 10 bases in between. The CDR3 is 13 amino acids. Germline assignment: CDR1 SGHVS and CDR2 FNYEAQ.

This sequence originates from an adult man with Graves' hyperthyroidism. Sequencing was done on a sample of peripheral blood or thyroid tissue (not recorded which). This chain joins TRBV7-6 and TRBJ1-1; D gene unclear. The DNA for the CDR3 is TGTGCCAGCAGCTACCAAGTCGGCACTGAAGCTTTCTTT. It is translated as CASSYQVGTEAFF.